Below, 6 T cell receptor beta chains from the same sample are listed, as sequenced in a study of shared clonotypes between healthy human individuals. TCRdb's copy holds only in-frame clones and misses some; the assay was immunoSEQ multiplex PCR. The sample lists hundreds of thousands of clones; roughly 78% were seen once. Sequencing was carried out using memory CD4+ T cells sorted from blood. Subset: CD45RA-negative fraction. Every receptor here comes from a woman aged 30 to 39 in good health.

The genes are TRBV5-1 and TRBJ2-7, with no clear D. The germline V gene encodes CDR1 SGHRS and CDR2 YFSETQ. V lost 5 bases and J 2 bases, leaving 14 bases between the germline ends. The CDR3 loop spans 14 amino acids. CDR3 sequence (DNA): TGCGCCAGCAGTCCAGGTATCCCGACCTACGAGCAGTACTTC. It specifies CASSPGIPTYEQYF.

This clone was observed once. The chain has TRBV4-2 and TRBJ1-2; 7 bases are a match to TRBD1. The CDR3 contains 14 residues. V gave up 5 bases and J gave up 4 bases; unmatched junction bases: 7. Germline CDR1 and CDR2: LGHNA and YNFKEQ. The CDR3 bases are TGTGCCAGCAGCTTACAGGGGAGTATCTATGGCTACACCTTC. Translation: CASSLQGSIYGYTF.

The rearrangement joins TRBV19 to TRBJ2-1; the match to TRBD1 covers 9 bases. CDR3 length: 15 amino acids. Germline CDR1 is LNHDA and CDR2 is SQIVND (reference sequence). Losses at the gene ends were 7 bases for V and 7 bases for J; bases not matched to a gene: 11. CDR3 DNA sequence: TGTGCCAGTACCCCAACAGGGACAGGGAGTAATGAGCAGTTCTTC. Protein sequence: CASTPTGTGSNEQFF.

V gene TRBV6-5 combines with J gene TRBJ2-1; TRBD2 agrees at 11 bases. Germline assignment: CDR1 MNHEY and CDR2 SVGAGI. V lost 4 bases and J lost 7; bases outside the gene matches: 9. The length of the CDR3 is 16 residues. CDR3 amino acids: CASSSHQTSGMNEQFF. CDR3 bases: TGTGCCAGCAGTTCCCACCAGACTAGCGGGATGAATGAGCAGTTCTTC.

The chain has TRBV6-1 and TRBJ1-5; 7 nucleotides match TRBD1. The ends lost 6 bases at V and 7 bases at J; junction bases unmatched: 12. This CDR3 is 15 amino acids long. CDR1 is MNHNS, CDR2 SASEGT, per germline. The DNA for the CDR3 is TGTGCCAGCAGCGCAGTGACAGGGATTGGACAGCCCCAGCATTTT. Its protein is CASSAVTGIGQPQHF.

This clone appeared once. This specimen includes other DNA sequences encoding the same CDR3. CDR3 sequence (DNA): TGTGCCAGCAGTTTCAGGACCGGGGAGCTGTTTTTT. It is translated as CASSFRTGELFF. This chain links TRBV27 with TRBJ2-2; D gene uncertain. The CDR3 loop spans 12 amino acids. Germline lookup yields CDR1 MNHEY and CDR2 SMNVEV (reference sequence). Between the trimmed V and J ends, which lost 3 bases and 5 bases, there was a span of 4 bases.